Below, 21 T cell receptor beta chains from the same sample are listed, as sequenced in a study of OX40 agonist ivuxolimab in advanced cancers. TCRdb's copy holds only in-frame clones and misses some; the assay was immunoSEQ multiplex PCR. Of 85,000 to 90,000 clones detected, 92% appear once; the ten largest clones hold 0.95% to 1.2%. Source: CD4+ or CD8+ T cells sorted from blood, taken in a trial of the OX40 agonist ivuxolimab. These receptors all stem from an adult with an advanced solid tumor such as melanoma, head and neck, liver or kidney cancer.

The chain has TRBV28 and TRBJ2-7, with TRBD2 matching over 12 bases. Losses at the gene ends were 8 bases for V and 0 bases for J; bases not matched to a gene: 8. This CDR3 comprises 16 residues. The germline CDR1 and CDR2 sequences are MDHEN and SYDVKM. In DNA, the CDR3 is TGTGCCAGCCTGACTAGCGGGGGTCCAAGCTCCTACGAGCAGTACTTC. Protein: CASLTSGGPSSYEQYF.

The chain joins TRBV5-1 to TRBJ2-3, with D tentatively TRBD1 or TRBD2 (5 bases each). Deletions cut 5 bases from V and 3 bases from J, with 10 bases between. Per germline, CDR1 SGHRS and CDR2 YFSETQ. The CDR3 loop spans 13 amino acids. The CDR3 spells CASRTAVTDTQYF. The CDR3 DNA sequence: TGCGCCAGCAGGACAGCGGTGACAGATACGCAGTATTTT.

The rearrangement uses TRBV5-1 and TRBJ1-4, with 7 positions matching TRBD1. The CDR3 runs to 17 residues. V shed 3 bases and J 0 bases; nucleotides not matched to a gene: 8. Germline lookup yields CDR1 SGHRS and CDR2 YFSETQ. CDR3 sequence (DNA): TGCGCCAGCAGCTCCTATGGACAGGAGGCAACTAATGAAAAACTGTTTTTT. The encoded protein is CASSSYGQEATNEKLFF.

The DNA of the CDR3 is TGTGCCAGCAGGACAGGGGTAGTTCGTGGCTACACCTTC. It yields the protein CASRTGVVRGYTF. The genes are TRBV6-1 and TRBJ1-2, with 8 positions matching TRBD1. J lost 7 bases, V lost 6 bases, and 7 bases had no gene match. Germline V CDR1 and CDR2: MNHNS, SASEGT. The CDR3 has 13 amino acids.

This clone appeared a single time. The genes are TRBV28 and TRBJ1-1; possibly TRBD1 for D (5 bases). V was shortened by 3 bases and J by 0 bases, with 14 bases between the two germline ends. The CDR3 contains 16 residues. Germline lookup yields CDR1 MDHEN and CDR2 SYDVKM. Here the CDR3 reads CASSLRGPALNTEAFF. The CDR3 DNA follows: TGTGCCAGCAGTTTGAGGGGTCCTGCTCTGAACACTGAAGCTTTCTTT.

The V call is TRBV11-1, the J call TRBJ2-1; D may correspond to TRBD1 or TRBD2 (5 bases each). Per germline, CDR1 SGHAT and CDR2 FQDESV (reference sequence). The V and J ends lost 4 bases and 4 bases respectively, with 17 bases between them. This CDR3 has 16 amino acids. CDR3 residues: CASSSPGRDVYNEQFF. Here the CDR3 DNA reads TGTGCCAGCAGCTCCCCCGGCAGGGACGTTTACAATGAGCAGTTCTTC.

This chain joins TRBV10-3 and TRBJ2-3; the D is unclear. CDR1 and CDR2 (germline): ENHRY, SYGVKD. V was shortened by 8 bases and J by 1 base, with 7 bases between the two germline ends. The CDR3 covers 12 residues. The CDR3 DNA is TGTGCCATCGCCAAAGGCACAGATACGCAGTATTTT. It encodes CAIAKGTDTQYF.

This clone was recorded once. The V and J genes are TRBV9 and TRBJ2-3, with D possibly TRBD1 on 6 matching bases. V lost 4 bases to trimming and J lost 3 bases, with 15 bases between them. Per the germline V gene, CDR1 is SGDLS and CDR2 is YYNGEE. There are 15 residues in the CDR3. CDR3 residues: CASSPRGQGTDTQYF. The DNA for the CDR3 is TGTGCCAGCAGCCCAAGGGGACAAGGGACAGATACGCAGTATTTT.

The chain combines TRBV11-2 with TRBJ2-5, with D tentatively TRBD1 (5 bases). The length of the CDR3 is 15 residues. Looked up from germline, CDR1 is SGHAT and CDR2 is FQNNGV. Deletions cut 4 bases from V and 1 base from J, with 13 bases between. The CDR3 region has the DNA TGTGCCAGCAGCTCCCATCTAGGGGCCCAAGAGACCCAGTACTTC. Translated, it gives CASSSHLGAQETQYF.

The chain combines TRBV2 with TRBJ1-5, with TRBD1 as a possible D gene (6 bases). V was clipped by 4 bases and J by 6 bases, with 13 bases between them. Germline assignment: CDR1 SNHLY and CDR2 FYNNEI. The CDR3 length is 14 residues. The CDR3 region is CASSAQGEGQPQHF. The CDR3 region has the DNA TGTGCCAGCAGTGCACAGGGTGAGGGTCAGCCCCAGCATTTT.

The V call is TRBV19, the J call TRBJ2-3; 13 bases fit TRBD2. CDR1 and CDR2 from the germline V gene are LNHDA and SQIVND (reference sequence). The CDR3 extends over 17 amino acids. V was pared by 4 bases and J by 3 bases, with 7 bases of the junction left unmatched. As DNA, the CDR3 is TGTGCCAGTAGTACCTCTTCGGGACTAGCGGGAACAGATACGCAGTATTTT. Its protein is CASSTSSGLAGTDTQYF.

The count of this clone is one. This chain joins TRBV11-2 and TRBJ1-6; D remains ambiguous. The CDR3 spans 14 residues. The germline gives CDR1 SGHAT, CDR2 FQNNGV. V lost 1 base, J lost 5 bases, and 6 bases lay in between. This chain's CDR3 is CASSLAGDNSPLHF. The CDR3 DNA follows: TGTGCCAGCAGCTTAGCGGGAGATAATTCACCCCTCCACTTT. The full variable domain, rest sourced from reference TRBV11-2 and TRBJ1-6, is EAGVAQSPRYKIIEKRQSVAFWCNPISGHATLYWYQQILGQGPKLLIQFQNNGVVDDSQLPKDRFSAERLKGVDSTLKIQPAKLEDSAVYLCASSLAGDNSPLHFGNGTRLTVT.

This clone was counted only a few times. The genes are TRBV7-9 and TRBJ1-2; 12 nucleotides agree with TRBD1. V shed 3 bases and J 2 bases; nucleotides not matched to a gene: 1. Germline V gene lookup returns CDR1 SEHNR and CDR2 FQNEAQ (reference sequence). The CDR3 extends over 15 amino acids. The CDR3 loop reads CASSFGTGGNYGYTF. The CDR3 DNA sequence: TGTGCCAGCAGCTTCGGGACAGGGGGCAACTATGGCTACACCTTC.

The V and J genes are TRBV6-5 and TRBJ2-3; 8 nucleotides align to TRBD2. The CDR3 runs 15 residues. CDR1 and CDR2 from the germline V gene are MNHEY and SVGAGI. The junction had 4 bases not matched to a gene; V was cut back by 1 base and J by 4 bases. The CDR3 DNA follows: TGTGCCAGCAGTTACTTCGGGACTAGGGCAGATACGCAGTATTTT. Translation: CASSYFGTRADTQYF.

The J gene is TRBJ2-2, the V gene TRBV14, with D maybe TRBD2 (5 bases). Trimming cost V 2 bases and J 2 bases, with 12 bases left between them. The CDR3 loop spans 16 amino acids. Germline values: CDR1 SGHDN, CDR2 FVKESK. The CDR3 protein is CASSQWRGNNTGELFF. In nucleotides, the CDR3 is TGTGCCAGCAGCCAATGGAGAGGGAACAACACCGGGGAGCTGTTTTTT.

The chain carries TRBV19 and TRBJ2-1; 7 nucleotides agree with TRBD1. Trimming removed 5 bases from V and 2 bases from J; junction bases left unmatched: 12. This CDR3 contains 17 residues. Germline V CDR1 and CDR2: LNHDA, SQIVND (reference sequence). This CDR3 reads CASSVIPGTATYNEQFF. CDR3 DNA: TGTGCCAGTAGTGTAATCCCGGGGACAGCCACCTACAATGAGCAGTTCTTC.

This chain connects TRBV14 to TRBJ2-1; TRBD2 matches at 9 bases. Germline V CDR1 and CDR2: SGHDN, FVKESK. The CDR3 spans 19 residues. J was trimmed by 6 bases and V by 0 bases; bases with no gene match: 15. The chain's CDR3 is CASSQDLFWAGGGINEQFF. CDR3 DNA: TGTGCCAGCAGCCAAGACTTGTTTTGGGCGGGAGGGGGGATCAATGAGCAGTTCTTC.

The CDR3 DNA is TGCGCCAGCAGTCAAGCACTAGGCTACGAGCAGTACTTC. This sequence encodes CASSQALGYEQYF. This rearrangement joins TRBV10-1 to TRBJ2-7; a possible D gene is TRBD2 (5 bases). Trimming pared 5 bases from V and 3 bases from J, leaving 11 bases between. Germline lookup yields CDR1 WNHNN and CDR2 SYGVQD (reference sequence). The CDR3 runs 13 residues.

This chain connects TRBV4-1 to TRBJ1-5; tentative D call: TRBD1 (5 bases). The germline V gene has CDR1 MGHRA and CDR2 YSYEKL. Trimming took off 4 bases at V and 1 base at J, with 11 bases between the two ends. This CDR3 has 15 amino acids. The chain's CDR3 is CASSLSEGSNQPQHF. Written as DNA, the CDR3 is TGCGCCAGCAGCCTGTCGGAGGGGAGCAATCAGCCCCAGCATTTT.

The chain couples TRBV28 to TRBJ1-5; D uncertain. The germline gives CDR1 MDHEN, CDR2 SYDVKM. The CDR3 has 11 residues. Between the trimmed V and J ends, which lost 2 bases and 7 bases, there was a span of 3 bases. CDR3 coding DNA: TGTGCCAGCAGTTTAAGGCAGCCCCAGCATTTT. Translated: CASSLRQPQHF. Supplemented by reference TRBV28 and TRBJ1-5, the full variable domain reads DVKVTQSSRYLVKRTGEKVFLECVQDMDHENMFWYRQDPGLGLRLIYFSYDVKMKEKGDIPEGYSVSREKKERFSLILESASTNQTSMYLCASSLRQPQHFGDGTRLSIL.

V usage is TRBV6-1 and J usage is TRBJ1-4; D might be TRBD1 (5 bases). The CDR3 contains 15 residues. The germline V gene encodes CDR1 MNHNS and CDR2 SASEGT. Trimming removed 4 bases at V and 5 bases at J, with 14 bases between. The CDR3 nucleotides read TGTGCCAGCAGTGGAGTGGGGACCAGAAATGAAAAACTGTTTTTT. It encodes CASSGVGTRNEKLFF.